In its sample, the clone carrying this T cell receptor (beta chain) was seen many times. Its antigen is unidentified. TCRdb fed the reads into MiXCR, producing one record per CDR3 protein. The sample carries about 260,000 distinct CDR3 sequences, about 13% recorded once. This sample stems from a study of T cell repertoires in cytomegalovirus infection. About the study: Matching HLA type, along with CMV infection, was indicated by public TCR beta signatures. Notes on the study in general: The ex vivo response showed dominance by HLA-C-restricted CMV-specific TCR beta clonotypes. Adding up the frequency of public TCR beta families identified people who carried CMV plus the relevant HLA.

CDR3 size: 15 residues. V was shortened by 3 bases and J by 0 bases, with 12 bases between the two germline ends. Germline lookup yields CDR1 SGHVS and CDR2 FNYEAQ. The chain joins TRBV7-6 to TRBJ2-7; D is perhaps TRBD1 or TRBD2 (5 bases each). This receptor was obtained from a human donor in good health (CMV status not recorded). Some clones in this sample may be carry-over from other donors' samples. Sequencing was done on a sample of PBMCs. Here the CDR3 reads CASSLSRDASYEQYF. The CDR3 DNA sequence: TGTGCCAGCAGCTTGAGCCGGGACGCCTCCTACGAGCAGTACTTC.